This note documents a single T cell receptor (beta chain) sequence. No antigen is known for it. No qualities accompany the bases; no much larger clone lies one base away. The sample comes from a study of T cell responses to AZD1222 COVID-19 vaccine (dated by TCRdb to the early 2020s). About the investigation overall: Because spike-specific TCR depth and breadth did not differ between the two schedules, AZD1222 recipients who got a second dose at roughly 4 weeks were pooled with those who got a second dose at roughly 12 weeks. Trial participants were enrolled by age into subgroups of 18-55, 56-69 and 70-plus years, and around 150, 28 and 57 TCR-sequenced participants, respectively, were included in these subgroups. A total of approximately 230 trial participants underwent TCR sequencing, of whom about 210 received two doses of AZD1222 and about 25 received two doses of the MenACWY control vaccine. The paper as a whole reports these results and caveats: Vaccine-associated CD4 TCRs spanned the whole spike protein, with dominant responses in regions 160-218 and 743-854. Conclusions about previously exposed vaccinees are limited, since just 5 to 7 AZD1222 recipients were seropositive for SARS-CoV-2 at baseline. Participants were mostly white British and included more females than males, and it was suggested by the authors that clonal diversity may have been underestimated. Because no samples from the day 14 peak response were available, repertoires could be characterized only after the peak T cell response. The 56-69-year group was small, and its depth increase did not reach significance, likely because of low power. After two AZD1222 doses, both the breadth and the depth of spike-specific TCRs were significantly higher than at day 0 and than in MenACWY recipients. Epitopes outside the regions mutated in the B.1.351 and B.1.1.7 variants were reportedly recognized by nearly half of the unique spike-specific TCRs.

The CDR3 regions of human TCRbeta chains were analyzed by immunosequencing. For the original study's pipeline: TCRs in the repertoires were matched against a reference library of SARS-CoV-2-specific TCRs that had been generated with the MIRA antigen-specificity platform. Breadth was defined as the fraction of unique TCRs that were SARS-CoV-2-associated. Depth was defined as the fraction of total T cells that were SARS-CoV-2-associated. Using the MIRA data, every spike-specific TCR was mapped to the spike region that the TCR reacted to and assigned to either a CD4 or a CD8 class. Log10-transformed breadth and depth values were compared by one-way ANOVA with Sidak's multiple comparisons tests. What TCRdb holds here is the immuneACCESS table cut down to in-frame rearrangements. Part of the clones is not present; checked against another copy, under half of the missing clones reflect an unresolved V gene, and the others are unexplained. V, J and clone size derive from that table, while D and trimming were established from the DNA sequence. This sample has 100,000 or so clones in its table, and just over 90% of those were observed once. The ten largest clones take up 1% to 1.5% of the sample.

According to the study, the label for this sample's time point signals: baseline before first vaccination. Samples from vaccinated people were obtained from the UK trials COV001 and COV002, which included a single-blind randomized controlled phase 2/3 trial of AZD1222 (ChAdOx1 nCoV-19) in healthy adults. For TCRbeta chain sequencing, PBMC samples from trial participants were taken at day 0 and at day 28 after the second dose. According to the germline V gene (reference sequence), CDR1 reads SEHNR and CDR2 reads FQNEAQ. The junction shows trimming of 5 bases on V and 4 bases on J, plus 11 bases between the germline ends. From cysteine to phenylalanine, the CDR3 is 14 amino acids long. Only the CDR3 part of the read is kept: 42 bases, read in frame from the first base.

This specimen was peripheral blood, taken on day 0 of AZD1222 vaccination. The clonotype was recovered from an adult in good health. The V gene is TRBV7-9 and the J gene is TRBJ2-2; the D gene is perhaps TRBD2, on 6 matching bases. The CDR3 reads CASSPGLFTGELFF. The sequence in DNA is TGTGCCAGCAGCCCGGGACTGTTCACCGGGGAGCTGTTTTTT.